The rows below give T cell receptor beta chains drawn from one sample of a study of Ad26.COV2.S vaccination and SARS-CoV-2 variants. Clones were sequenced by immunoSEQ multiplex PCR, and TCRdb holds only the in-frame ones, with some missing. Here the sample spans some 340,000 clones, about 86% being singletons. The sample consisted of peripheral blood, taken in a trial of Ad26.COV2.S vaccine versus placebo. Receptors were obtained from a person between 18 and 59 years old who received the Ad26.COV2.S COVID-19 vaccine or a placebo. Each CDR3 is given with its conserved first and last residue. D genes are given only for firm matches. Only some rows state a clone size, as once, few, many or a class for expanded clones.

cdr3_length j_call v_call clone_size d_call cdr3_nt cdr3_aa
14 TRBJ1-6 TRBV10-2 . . TGCGCCAGCCGGGAGTCCCGATATGCTTCACCCCTCCACTTT CASRESRYASPLHF
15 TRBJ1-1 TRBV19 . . TGTGCCAGTAGTATATCGGGGAAGGGCGTAGTTGAAGCTTTCTTT CASSISGKGVVEAFF
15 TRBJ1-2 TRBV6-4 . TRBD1 TGTGCCAGCAGTGACGCTGGGACAGGGGTGAGTGGCTACACCTTC CASSDAGTGVSGYTF
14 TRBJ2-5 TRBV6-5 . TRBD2 TGTGCCAGCCTAGCGGGGGTGTACCAAGAGACCCAGTACTTC CASLAGVYQETQYF
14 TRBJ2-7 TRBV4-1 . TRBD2 TGCGCCAGCAGCCAAGTCCGGGAGGCCTACGAGCAGTACTTC CASSQVREAYEQYF
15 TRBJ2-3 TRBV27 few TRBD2 TGTGCCAGCAGCTGGACTAGCGGGGGCACAGATACGCAGTATTTT CASSWTSGGTDTQYF
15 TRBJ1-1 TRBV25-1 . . TGTGCCAGCGGGAAACTTGGTGGGGGGAACACTGAAGCTTTCTTT CASGKLGGGNTEAFF
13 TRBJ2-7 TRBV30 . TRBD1 TGTGCCTGGACCGGGACAGGGGTGGGGGAGCAGTACTTC CAWTGTGVGEQYF
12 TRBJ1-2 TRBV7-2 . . TGTGCCAGCAGCGGGAACAGTTATGGCTACACCTTC CASSGNSYGYTF
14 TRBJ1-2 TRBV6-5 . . TGTGCCAGCAGTCCACAGGGATTTGAGTATGGCTACACCTTC CASSPQGFEYGYTF
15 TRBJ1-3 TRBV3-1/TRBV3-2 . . TGTGCCAGCAGCCAAGGGGGAAGCTCTGGAAACACCATATATTTT CASSQGGSSGNTIYF
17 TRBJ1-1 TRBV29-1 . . TGCAGCGTTGAAGATCGGGCTCGCAAGGGGGGCAACACTGAAGCTTTCTTT CSVEDRARKGGNTEAFF
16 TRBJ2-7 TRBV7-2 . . TGTGCCAGCAGCTTAGGGAGGCAGGGCAGAGCCTACGAGCAGTACTTC CASSLGRQGRAYEQYF
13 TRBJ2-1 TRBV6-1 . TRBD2 TGTGCCAGCAGTGAAAGTTTTAGCGGGGGGTGGTTCTTC CASSESFSGGWFF
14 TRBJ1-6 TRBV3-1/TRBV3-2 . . TGTGCCAGCAGCCAGTGGGGGGCGTATTCACCCCTCCACTTT CASSQWGAYSPLHF
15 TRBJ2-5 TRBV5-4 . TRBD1 TGTGCCAGCAGCCCCTACAGGGGCTTGAAGGAGACCCAGTACTTC CASSPYRGLKETQYF
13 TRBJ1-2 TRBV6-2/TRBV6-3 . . TGTGCCAGCAGTACCTGGACCGCGGGGGGCTACACCTTC CASSTWTAGGYTF
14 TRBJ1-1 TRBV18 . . TGTGCCAGCTCACCAGGACTTGGAGGCACTGAAGCTTTCTTT CASSPGLGGTEAFF
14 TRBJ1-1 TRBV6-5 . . TGTGCCAGCAGAGGAGACAGGATGAACACTGAAGCTTTCTTT CASRGDRMNTEAFF
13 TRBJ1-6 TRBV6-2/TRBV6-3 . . TGTGCCAGCAGTTACATTTGGGGTTCACCCCTCCACTTT CASSYIWGSPLHF
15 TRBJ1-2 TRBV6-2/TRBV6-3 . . TGTGCCAGCAGTTACTCGACACCCCAGGCCTATGGCTACACCTTC CASSYSTPQAYGYTF
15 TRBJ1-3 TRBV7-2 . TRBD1 TGTGCCAGCAGCGACAGGGCTCTCTCTGGAAACACCATATATTTT CASSDRALSGNTIYF
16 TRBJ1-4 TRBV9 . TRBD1 TGTGCCAGCAGCCCAGAAAGACAGGGGGTAAATGAAAAACTGTTTTTT CASSPERQGVNEKLFF
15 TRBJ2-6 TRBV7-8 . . TGTGCCAGCAGCTTAGGGTTACCCGGGGCCAACGTCCTGACTTTC CASSLGLPGANVLTF
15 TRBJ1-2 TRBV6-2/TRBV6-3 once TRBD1 TGTGCCAGCAGCTTTGGACAGGGGGTAAACTATGGCTACACCTTC CASSFGQGVNYGYTF
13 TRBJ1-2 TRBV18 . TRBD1 TGTGCCAGCTCTGCCGGGACAGGCTATGGCTACACCTTC CASSAGTGYGYTF
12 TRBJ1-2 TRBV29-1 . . TGCAGAGGTTGCGTTACAGGGTATGGCTACACCTTC CRGCVTGYGYTF
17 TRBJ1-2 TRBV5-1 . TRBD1 TGCGCCAGCAGCTTGGCCTGGGTACAGGGGGGTAACTATGGCTACACCTTC CASSLAWVQGGNYGYTF
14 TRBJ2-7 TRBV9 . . TGTGCCAGCAGCGTCACCGGGGCGCCTAACGAGCAGTACTTC CASSVTGAPNEQYF
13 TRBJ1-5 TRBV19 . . TGTGCCAGTAGTATTGACGACAATCAGCCCCAGCATTTT CASSIDDNQPQHF
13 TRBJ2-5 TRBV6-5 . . TGTGCCAGCACCCAAGCCGGGTCGGAGACCCAGTACTTC CASTQAGSETQYF
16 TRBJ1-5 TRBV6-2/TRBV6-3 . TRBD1 TGTGCCAGCAGTAACAGGGGAGGCAATAGCAATCAGCCCCAGCATTTT CASSNRGGNSNQPQHF
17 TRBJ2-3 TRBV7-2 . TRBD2 TGTGCCAGCAGCCTACATGGCGGGAGTCTGCCTACAGATACGCAGTATTTT CASSLHGGSLPTDTQYF
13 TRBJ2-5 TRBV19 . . TGTGCCAGTAGTATACCAGGTCAAGAGACCCAGTACTTC CASSIPGQETQYF
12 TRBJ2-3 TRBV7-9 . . TGTGCCAGCAGCTTCGCCTCAGATACGCAGTATTTT CASSFASDTQYF
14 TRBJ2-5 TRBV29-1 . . TGCAGCGTGCCCGGCGGGGGCCAAGTCGAGACCCAGTACTTC CSVPGGGQVETQYF
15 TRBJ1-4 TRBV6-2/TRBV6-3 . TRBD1 TGTGCCAGCAGTTGGACAGGTCTGAATAATGAAAAACTGTTTTTT CASSWTGLNNEKLFF